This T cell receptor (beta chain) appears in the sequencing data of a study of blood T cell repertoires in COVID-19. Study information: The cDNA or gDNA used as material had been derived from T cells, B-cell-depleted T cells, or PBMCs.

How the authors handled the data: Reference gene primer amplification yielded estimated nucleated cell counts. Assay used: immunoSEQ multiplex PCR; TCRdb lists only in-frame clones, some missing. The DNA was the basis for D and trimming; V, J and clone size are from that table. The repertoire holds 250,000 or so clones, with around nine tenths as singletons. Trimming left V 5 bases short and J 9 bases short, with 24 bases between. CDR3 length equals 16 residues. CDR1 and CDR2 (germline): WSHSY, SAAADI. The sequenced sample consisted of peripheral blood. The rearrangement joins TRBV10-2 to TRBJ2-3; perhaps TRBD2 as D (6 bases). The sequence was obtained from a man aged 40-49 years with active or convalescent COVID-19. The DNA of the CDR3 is TGCGCCAGCAGTTCAATAACGGGAGCAGTATTTGAGACGCAGTATTTT. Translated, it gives CASSSITGAVFETQYF.